Given below is one T cell receptor beta chain in context. Its binding antigen is unknown. Base qualities are not recorded, but no much larger clone differs from it by a single base. This sample was included in a study of blood T cell repertoires in COVID-19 (dated by TCRdb to the early 2020s). For the wider study: Collaborator samples came from the United States, Italy and Spain and covered acute and convalescent phases of COVID-19. The prospective study material was composed of cDNA or gDNA derived from T cells, B-cell-depleted T cells, or PBMCs. Deeply sampled blood TCRbeta repertoires from subjects exposed to, actively infected with, or recovered from COVID-19 were included in the dataset. A freely available public database, intended as a resource for researchers studying the immune response to SARS-CoV-2, is where the repertoires were released. The samples were drawn from the first 160 participants of the ongoing ImmuneRACE study and from under 1,500 subjects provided by 6 global collaborators. The sample metadata nearly always contained a de-identified subject ID, COVID-19 status, age in years and sex. Where available, HLA class I and class II types were taken from metadata supplied by the sample provider and were not determined by assay-based typing.

Overall study outcomes, separate from this receptor: Clinical and demographic metadata were provided uncurated, with the amount varying by source and participant.

The immunoSEQ Assay, a bias-controlled multiplex PCR, was used to amplify TCRbeta CDR3 regions from genomic DNA. Concerning the study's data processing: Nucleated cell counts per sample were estimated from amplification of reference gene primers within the assay. To quantify the absolute abundance of each unique TCRbeta CDR3 rearrangement, sequence reads were collapsed and filtered. For each sample, productive Simpson clonality was calculated as the square root of Simpson's diversity index across productive rearrangements. In TCRdb, the immuneACCESS table is reduced to in-frame sequences with V and J assigned. These tables do not hold every clone; where another copy was compared, an unresolved V gene accounts for under half, and the others remain unexplained. That table gives V, J and clone size, and the DNA gave D and trimming. The sample has roughly 220,000 clones on record, 70% to 85% of them singletons. The ten largest clones capture around 16% of the sample.

The germline V end is reduced by 2 bases and the J end by 4 bases; junction bases left unmatched: 10. The germline V gene (reference sequence) sets CDR1 to SGHKS and CDR2 to YYEKEE. From the cysteine up to the phenylalanine, the CDR3 has a length of 16 residues. CDR3 DNA is the only sequence kept; it has 48 bases, read in frame from the first base. Participants in the prospective study were enrolled through a virtual design, were aged roughly 18 to 95 years, and lived in about 25 United States geographic areas. To assign participants to cohorts, the prospective study relied on clinical history that participants themselves reported in a screening survey and a study questionnaire. Recovered participants in ImmuneRACE Cohort 3 were defined by two consecutive negative NP/OP PCR tests, clearance by a healthcare professional, or resolution of symptoms. Mobile phlebotomists in the prospective study collected whole blood, serum and a nasopharyngeal or oropharyngeal swab from every participant. Participants in the prospective study had the option to provide additional blood draws and questionnaires over an approximately 2-month period. Prospective study blood samples were shipped either frozen or at room temperature before DNA extraction.

The sample comprised PBMCs or T cells enriched from blood (not recorded which). The sequence was obtained from a man aged 35 to 55 who had recovered from COVID-19. The rearranged segments are TRBV5-5 and TRBJ2-5; TRBD1 agrees with 8 junctional bases. The DNA reads TGTGCCAGCAGCTTTCCCGGCAGGGGGCACCGAGAGACCCAGTACTTC. It specifies CASSFPGRGHRETQYF.